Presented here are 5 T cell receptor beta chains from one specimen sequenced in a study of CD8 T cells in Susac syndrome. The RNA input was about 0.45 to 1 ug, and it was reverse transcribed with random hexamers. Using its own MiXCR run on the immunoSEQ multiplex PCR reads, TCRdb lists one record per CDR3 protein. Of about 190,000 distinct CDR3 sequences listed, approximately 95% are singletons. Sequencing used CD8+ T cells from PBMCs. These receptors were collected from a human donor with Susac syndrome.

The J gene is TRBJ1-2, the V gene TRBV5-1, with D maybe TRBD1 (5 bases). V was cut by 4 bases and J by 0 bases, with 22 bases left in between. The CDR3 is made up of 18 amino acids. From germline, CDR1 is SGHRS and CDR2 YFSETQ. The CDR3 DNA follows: TGCGCCAGCAGCCTCACTACTACGGGGGAGGGAGCTAACTATGGCTACACCTTC. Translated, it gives CASSLTTTGEGANYGYTF.

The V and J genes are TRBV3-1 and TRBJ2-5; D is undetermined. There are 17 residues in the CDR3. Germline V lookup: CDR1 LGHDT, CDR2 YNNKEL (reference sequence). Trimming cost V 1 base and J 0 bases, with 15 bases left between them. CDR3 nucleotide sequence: TGTGCCAGCAGCCAAGCGTCCCGCGGCGTATACCAAGAGACCCAGTACTTC. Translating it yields CASSQASRGVYQETQYF.

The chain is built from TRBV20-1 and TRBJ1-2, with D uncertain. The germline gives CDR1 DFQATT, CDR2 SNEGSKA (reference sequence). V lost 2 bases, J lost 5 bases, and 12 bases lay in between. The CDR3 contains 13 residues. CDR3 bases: TGCAGTGCTAGAAACACCTGGGATTATGGCTACACCTTC. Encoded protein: CSARNTWDYGYTF.

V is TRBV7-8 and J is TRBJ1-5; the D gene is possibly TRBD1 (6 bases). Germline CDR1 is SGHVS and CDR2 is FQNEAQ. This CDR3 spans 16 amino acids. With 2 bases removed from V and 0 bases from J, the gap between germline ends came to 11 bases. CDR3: CASSLHRALSNQPQHF. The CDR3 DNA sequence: TGTGCCAGCAGCTTACACAGGGCCCTTAGCAATCAGCCCCAGCATTTT.

The CDR3 DNA reads as TGTGCCAGCAGCGTAGACGACAGAAGATCGATCACCGGGGAGCTGTTTTTT. It specifies CASSVDDRRSITGELFF. The chain couples TRBV9 to TRBJ2-2, with D possibly matching TRBD1 (5 bases). V shed 0 bases and J shed 4 bases, with 16 bases lying between them. CDR3 size: 17 residues. The germline CDR1 and CDR2 sequences are SGDLS and YYNGEE.